These 27 T cell receptor beta chains were sequenced from one sample in a study of T-cell reconstitution after alpha-beta-depleted transplantation in children. Preparation of the TCRbeta library was carried out with unique molecular identifiers. One entry per CDR3 protein results from TCRdb running MiXCR on the PCR reads. The repertoire holds some 350,000 distinct CDR3 sequences, with under 20% as singletons. Source: PBMCs, mostly from graft donor cells, taken 360 days after TCRalphabeta/CD19-depleted stem cell transplant. The receptors here all came from a male patient aged 2 to 10 who had a stem cell transplant for acute lymphoblastic leukemia, so the T cells may come from the graft donor.

This clonotype has only a few counts. The gene calls are TRBV5-1 and TRBJ2-3; 10 bases are a match to TRBD2. The length of the CDR3 is 15 residues. Germline CDR1 SGHRS, CDR2 YFSETQ. Trimming at V came to 2 bases and at J to 8 bases, leaving 8 bases not matched to a gene. The CDR3 bases are TGCGCCAGCAGCTTAATGGCTAGCGGGAGAGGTACGCAGTATTTT. Amino acid sequence: CASSLMASGRGTQYF. Drawing the rest from reference TRBV5-1 and TRBJ2-3, the complete variable domain is KAGVTQTPRYLIKTRGQQVTLSCSPISGHRSVSWYQQTPGQGLQFLFEYFSETQRNKGNFPGRFSGRQFSNSRSEMNVSTLELGDSALYLCASSLMASGRGTQYFGPGTRLTVL.

Ten or more counts support this clonotype. This chain joins TRBV12-3 or TRBV12-4 and TRBJ2-7; possibly TRBD2 for D (5 bases). V lost 2 bases, J lost 9 bases, and 11 bases lay in between. CDR3 size: 12 residues. The CDR3 nucleotides read TGTGCCAGCAGTTTACCGGGATCCGGGCAGTACTTC. This encodes CASSLPGSGQYF.

This clonotype was seen at least ten times. The chain is built from TRBV4-3 and TRBJ2-1; 12 nucleotides agree with TRBD2. This CDR3 contains 18 residues. CDR1 LGHNA and CDR2 YSLEER come from the germline V gene. With V trimmed by 4 bases and J by 12 bases, 19 bases remained unmatched. CDR3 bases: TGCGCCAGCAGCCGTCGCCAACTCGGCCTAGCGGGAGGGTGGGTGCAGTTCTTC. This gives the protein CASSRRQLGLAGGWVQFF.

This clonotype was counted a few times. This chain joins TRBV7-3 and TRBJ2-1; TRBD2 agrees at 7 bases. Germline CDR1 SGHTA, CDR2 FQGTGA. CDR3 length equals 15 residues. The J segment lost 7 bases and the V segment lost 1 base, leaving 7 bases of the junction unmatched. In DNA, the CDR3 is TGTGCCAGCAGCTTAAGACGGGAGGCGGGTAATGAGCAGTTCTTC. Its translation: CASSLRREAGNEQFF.

This clonotype showed up many times. The rearrangement joins TRBV28 to TRBJ2-7; D may be TRBD2 (6 bases). Germline-derived CDR1 and CDR2 are MDHEN and SYDVKM. The CDR3 is 14 amino acids. V was shortened by 5 bases and J by 4 bases, with 15 bases between the two germline ends. The CDR3 spells CASSPPGLEYEQYF. The CDR3, as DNA: TGTGCCAGCAGTCCACCGGGACTCGAGTACGAGCAGTACTTC.

This clonotype was counted a few times. V gene TRBV10-3 combines with J gene TRBJ2-3; either TRBD1 or TRBD2 may fit D (6 bases each). In germline, CDR1 is ENHRY, CDR2 SYGVKD. This CDR3 has 12 residues. The ends were cut back, 8 bases at V and 5 bases at J, with 11 bases in the middle. This CDR3 reads CAIYGGQDTQYF. The DNA for the CDR3 is TGTGCCATCTATGGGGGGCAAGATACGCAGTATTTT.

V is TRBV24-1 and J is TRBJ2-1; TRBD1 matches at 7 bases. Germline lookup yields CDR1 KGHDR and CDR2 SFDVKD. V lost 4 bases, J lost 4 bases, and 9 bases stayed unmatched. CDR3 size: 16 residues. CDR3 region: CATSDAGTVTYNEQFF. The CDR3 DNA follows: TGTGCCACCAGTGACGCCGGGACAGTTACTTACAATGAGCAGTTCTTC.

This clonotype was counted a few times. The chain links TRBV28 to TRBJ1-3; D might be TRBD1 (5 bases). V was cut by 5 bases and J by 5 bases, with 19 bases left in between. This CDR3 region has 16 residues. Germline-derived CDR1 and CDR2 are MDHEN and SYDVKM. The CDR3 nucleotides read TGTGCCAGCAGTCCGATAGGGGTCGGAGCGCGAAACACCATATATTTT. Translating it yields CASSPIGVGARNTIYF.

This clonotype was observed many times. V is TRBV5-1 and J is TRBJ2-3; D uncertain. V shed 2 bases and J shed 0 bases, with 1 base lying between them. The germline V gene has CDR1 SGHRS and CDR2 YFSETQ. The length of the CDR3 is 12 residues. The CDR3 region has the DNA TGCGCCAGCAGCTTTAGCACAGATACGCAGTATTTT. It yields the protein CASSFSTDTQYF.

The CDR3 DNA follows: TGTGCCAGCAGTTTATATCAGGCGGGACCAACTAATGAAAAACTGTTTTTT. It codes for CASSLYQAGPTNEKLFF. This chain connects TRBV12-3 or TRBV12-4 to TRBJ1-4; D is possibly TRBD1 (5 bases). The germline V and J ends were trimmed by 2 bases and 0 bases, with 13 bases remaining between them. The CDR3 extends over 17 amino acids.

This clonotype was counted ten times or more. The chain recombines TRBV12-3 or TRBV12-4 with TRBJ2-1; perhaps TRBD2 as D (5 bases). V lost 2 bases, J lost 4 bases, and 12 bases lay in between. This CDR3 region has 15 residues. The CDR3 nucleotides are TGTGCCAGCAGTTTACCGCGGCGGGTTTACAATGAGCAGTTCTTC. Protein product: CASSLPRRVYNEQFF.

This clonotype was counted ten times or more. CDR3 coding DNA: TGTGCCAGCAGCGCTCACAGCTTACCCACAGATACGCAGTATTTT. Encoded protein: CASSAHSLPTDTQYF. The rearrangement joins TRBV9 to TRBJ2-3; D is ambiguous. Germline V gene lookup returns CDR1 SGDLS and CDR2 YYNGEE. The germline V and J ends were trimmed by 3 bases and 2 bases, with 13 bases remaining between them. This CDR3 comprises 15 residues.

This clonotype was observed many times. The gene calls are TRBV29-1 and TRBJ2-3; D is perhaps TRBD1 or TRBD2 (5 bases each). The CDR3 has 14 amino acids. Per the germline V gene, CDR1 is SQVTM and CDR2 is ANQGSEA. The V and J ends lost 3 bases and 7 bases respectively, with 17 bases between them. CDR3 in amino acids: CSVDGRGPGNTQYF. The DNA for the CDR3 is TGCAGCGTTGACGGTAGGGGACCAGGAAATACGCAGTATTTT.

This clonotype was detected ten times or more. The genes are TRBV9 and TRBJ1-3; D is possibly TRBD1 (5 bases). Looked up from germline, CDR1 is SGDLS and CDR2 is YYNGEE. V dropped 0 bases and J dropped 0 bases, with 10 bases sitting between them. The CDR3 length is 16 residues. The CDR3 nucleotides are TGTGCCAGCAGCGTAGGGCAGGGATACTCTGGAAACACCATATATTTT. Encoded protein: CASSVGQGYSGNTIYF.

The chain is built from TRBV4-1 and TRBJ2-3, with TRBD2 identical over 11 bases. CDR1 and CDR2 from the germline V gene are MGHRA and YSYEKL. V lost 2 bases, J lost 0 bases, and 4 bases stayed unmatched. This CDR3 has 17 amino acids. This chain's CDR3 is CASSQLRLAGSTDTQYF. CDR3 DNA sequence: TGCGCCAGCAGCCAATTGCGACTAGCGGGGAGCACAGATACGCAGTATTTT.

This clonotype was picked up many times. The chain recombines TRBV6-5 with TRBJ2-7; D gene unclear. The ends were cut back, 4 bases at V and 2 bases at J, with 9 bases in the middle. The CDR3 has 13 amino acids. Per germline, CDR1 MNHEY and CDR2 SVGAGI. CDR3 DNA: TGTGCCAGCAGTTTTGGGTTAACCTACGAGCAGTACTTC. The encoded protein is CASSFGLTYEQYF.

This clonotype has a count of ten or more. The chain carries TRBV29-1 and TRBJ2-3; maybe TRBD2 (5 bases). The CDR3 runs to 14 residues. Trimming stripped 1 base from V and 1 base from J, with 9 bases between. Per germline, CDR1 SQVTM and CDR2 ANQGSEA. The CDR3 is CSVEVDSRTDTQYF. CDR3 coding DNA: TGCAGCGTTGAAGTGGACTCTCGCACAGATACGCAGTATTTT.

This clonotype was observed a few times. This rearrangement joins TRBV28 to TRBJ2-7; maybe TRBD1 (5 bases). From germline, CDR1 is MDHEN and CDR2 SYDVKM. The CDR3 extends over 17 amino acids. Deletions cut 1 base from V and 2 bases from J, with 18 bases between. The CDR3 nucleotides are TGTGCCAGCAGTTTATCCGACCTATGGGGCCGGGCCTACGAGCAGTACTTC. Amino acids: CASSLSDLWGRAYEQYF.

This clonotype was recorded a few times. The chain's CDR3 is CASSELTSGTYNEQFF. CDR3 DNA: TGTGCCAGCAGTGAACTAACTAGCGGGACGTACAATGAGCAGTTCTTC. This chain links TRBV6-1 with TRBJ2-1; 10 positions agree with TRBD2. Germline trimming cut 2 bases from V and 4 bases from J; bases unmatched to any gene: 5. From germline, CDR1 is MNHNS and CDR2 SASEGT. This CDR3 is built from 16 residues.

In its sample, this clonotype was seen many times. The chain couples TRBV21-1 to TRBJ1-1; the table's TRBD1 call for D was not verified on the DNA. TRBV21-1 is designated a pseudogene. CDR3 length: 15 amino acids. CDR3 sequence (DNA): TGTGCCAACCCCCTGCAAGAGGGCAGCCAGACTGAAGCTTTCTTT. Its translation: CANPLQEGSQTEAFF.

This clonotype showed up just a few times. V gene TRBV6-1 combines with J gene TRBJ2-3, with D maybe TRBD2 (6 bases). The V end was cut by 5 bases, the J end by 4 bases, with 22 bases between. This CDR3 has 17 amino acids. The V gene's germline CDR1 is MNHNS and CDR2 SASEGT. The DNA of the CDR3 is TGTGCCAGCAGTCCTTTCCTTGCGGGACCTCGGGCAGATACGCAGTATTTT. Translated, it gives CASSPFLAGPRADTQYF.

This clonotype was picked up many times. The chain couples TRBV12-3 or TRBV12-4 to TRBJ2-1, with 9 bases that match TRBD1. The CDR3 has 13 amino acids. J lost 4 bases, V lost 8 bases, and 3 bases had no gene match. This CDR3 reads CASGTGPYNEQFF. For the CDR3, the DNA is TGTGCCAGCGGGACAGGGCCTTACAATGAGCAGTTCTTC.

V usage is TRBV7-2 and J usage is TRBJ1-5; possibly TRBD1 for D (5 bases). With 3 bases removed from V and 9 bases from J, the gap between germline ends came to 15 bases. The CDR3 spans 14 residues. Germline CDR1 SGHTA, CDR2 FQGNSA. CDR3 coding DNA: TGTGCCAGCAGCTTGGGGCCCTCGGGGATGCCCCAGCATTTT. Residues: CASSLGPSGMPQHF.

This clonotype was observed a handful of times. The V and J genes are TRBV6-2 or TRBV6-3 and TRBJ2-3; D not resolved. CDR1 and CDR2 (germline): MNHEY, SVGEGT. CDR3 length: 13 residues. V lost 6 bases to trimming and J lost 4 bases, with 11 bases between them. CDR3 nucleotide sequence: TGTGCCAGCAGGACTCTAGTGGCAGATACGCAGTATTTT. It specifies CASRTLVADTQYF.

This clonotype turned up a few times. This chain uses TRBV20-1 with TRBJ1-1; 7 bases map to TRBD1. CDR1 is DFQATT, CDR2 SNEGSKA, per germline (reference sequence). V lost 6 bases and J lost 1; bases outside the gene matches: 2. The CDR3 extends over 12 amino acids. This CDR3 is CSAGQANTEAFF. CDR3 bases: TGCAGTGCCGGACAGGCGAACACTGAAGCTTTCTTT.

This clonotype has only a few counts. V is TRBV12-3 or TRBV12-4 and J is TRBJ2-5, with D possibly TRBD1 on 6 matching bases. Between the trimmed V and J ends, which lost 6 bases and 4 bases, there was a span of 15 bases. The CDR3 extends over 14 amino acids. The CDR3 sequence is CASSTTGFGETQYF. Here the CDR3 DNA reads TGTGCCAGCAGCACAACAGGGTTTGGAGAGACCCAGTACTTC.

This clonotype was seen a handful of times. The chain couples TRBV10-3 to TRBJ2-1, with D maybe TRBD2 (5 bases). Trimming left V 6 bases short and J 8 bases short, with 20 bases between. This CDR3 has 15 residues. Germline CDR1 is ENHRY and CDR2 is SYGVKD. CDR3 bases: TGTGCCATCAGAAAAGGACTTGGTGGTAGCGATGAGCAGTTCTTC. Its protein product is CAIRKGLGGSDEQFF.